This paragraph covers one T cell receptor (beta chain) sequence. Its antigen is not known. This sample is part of a study of T cells after posttransplantation cyclophosphamide. Whole-study findings and limits: Skin or GI-infiltrating T cells shared few TRB sequences with blood. After PTCy, TRB diversity resembled that of CNI/methotrexate controls. Donor-recipient repertoire similarity was low at 1-2 months, rising over year one.

Germline V gene lookup returns CDR1 MNHEY and CDR2 SMNVEV (reference sequence). V was pared by 8 bases and J by 10 bases, with 9 bases of the junction left unmatched. CDR3 length: 12 residues. Peripheral blood was collected from the related graft donor on the marrow donation day. TCRdb keeps only in-frame clones here, not all; method: immunoSEQ multiplex PCR. The table lists some 40,000 clones, no singletons, with approximately 2.4% in the top ten. The sequence derives from a man in his forties in good health, CMV-negative, and a related stem cell transplant donor. The sequenced material came from PBMCs. V is TRBV27 and J is TRBJ2-3; 7 bases align to TRBD2. This CDR3 is CASGIAGGSQYF. As DNA, the CDR3 is TGTGCCAGCGGAATAGCGGGTGGGTCGCAGTATTTT.